The clone carrying this T cell receptor (beta chain) was observed a handful of times. What it binds is not known. Authors of the study amplified TCR beta CDR3 regions from RNA transcripts. HTBI primers were employed in a first-round RT-PCR of the TCR CDR3. TCRdb used MiXCR to reprocess the multiplex PCR reads, holding one entry per CDR3 protein. The table has approximately 710,000 distinct CDR3 sequences, 15% to 20% seen once. Trimming removed 0 bases at V and 3 bases at J, with 9 bases between. The germline CDR1 and CDR2 sequences are SGHRS and YFSETQ. The CDR3 extends over 14 amino acids. Using roughly 9.4 ml of fresh peripheral blood, PBMCs were prepared. These data originate in a study of T cells in Graves' hyperthyroidism and ophthalmopathy. The study, taken as a whole, reports: Most clonotypes expanded in the thyroid (above 0.001) were also present in blood.

This TCR derives from a man between 45 and 60 years old with Graves' hyperthyroidism. The V call is TRBV5-1, the J call TRBJ1-1; D unclear. The material sequenced was blood. CDR3 coding DNA: TGCGCCAGCAGCTTGGTTTCTGGGGACACTGAAGCTTTCTTT. Protein: CASSLVSGDTEAFF.